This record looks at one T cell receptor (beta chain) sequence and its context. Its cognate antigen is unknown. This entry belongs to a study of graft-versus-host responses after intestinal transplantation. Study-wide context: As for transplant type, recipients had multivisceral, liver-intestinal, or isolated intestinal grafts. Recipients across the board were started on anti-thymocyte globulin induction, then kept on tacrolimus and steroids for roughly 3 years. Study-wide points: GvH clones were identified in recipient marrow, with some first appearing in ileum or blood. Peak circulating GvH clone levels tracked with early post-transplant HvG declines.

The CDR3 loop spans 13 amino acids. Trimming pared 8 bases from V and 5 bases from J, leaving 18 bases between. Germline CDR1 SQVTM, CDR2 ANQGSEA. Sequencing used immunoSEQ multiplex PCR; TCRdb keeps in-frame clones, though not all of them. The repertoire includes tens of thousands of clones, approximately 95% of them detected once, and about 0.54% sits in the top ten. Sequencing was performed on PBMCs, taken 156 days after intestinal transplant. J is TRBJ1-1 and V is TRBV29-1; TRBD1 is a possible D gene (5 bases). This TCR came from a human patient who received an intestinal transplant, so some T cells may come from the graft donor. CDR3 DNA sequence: TGCAGCTCCCCCGTCGGGGGGGGGACTGAAGCTTTCTTT. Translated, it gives CSSPVGGGTEAFF.